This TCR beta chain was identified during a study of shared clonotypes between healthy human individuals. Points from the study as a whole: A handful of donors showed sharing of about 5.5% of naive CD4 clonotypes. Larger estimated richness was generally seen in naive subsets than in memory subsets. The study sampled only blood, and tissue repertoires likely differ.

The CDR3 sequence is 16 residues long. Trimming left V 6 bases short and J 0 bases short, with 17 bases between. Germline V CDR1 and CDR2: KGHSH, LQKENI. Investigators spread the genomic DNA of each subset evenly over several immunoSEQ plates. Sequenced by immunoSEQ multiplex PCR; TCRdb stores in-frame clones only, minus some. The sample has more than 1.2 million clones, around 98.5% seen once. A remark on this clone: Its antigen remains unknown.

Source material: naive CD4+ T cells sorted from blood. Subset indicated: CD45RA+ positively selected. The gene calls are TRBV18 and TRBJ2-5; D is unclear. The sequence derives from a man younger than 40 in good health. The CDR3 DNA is TGTGCCAGCTCGCCGACCCGGGTCACCAACCAAGAGACCCAGTACTTC. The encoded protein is CASSPTRVTNQETQYF.